This T cell receptor (beta chain) is drawn from a study of blood T cell repertoires in COVID-19. The wider study: Samples taken during acute and convalescent COVID-19 were collected in the United States, Italy and Spain. The analysed material was cDNA or gDNA that came from T cells, B-cell-depleted T cells, or PBMCs.

Germline assignment: CDR1 SGHNT and CDR2 YENEEA. Deletions cut 5 bases from V and 2 bases from J, with 7 bases between. This CDR3 is built from 13 residues. In the study's own analysis: Cell counts per sample came from amplifying reference gene primers. Assay: immunoSEQ multiplex PCR; the TCRdb copy retains only in-frame clones and omits some. That table furnishes V, J and clone size, whereas the DNA furnished D and trimming. Seen here are about 310,000 clones, more than 75% observed once, and the top ten hold 1%. The sequenced material came from peripheral blood. The sequence was obtained from a man over 45 with active or convalescent COVID-19. The chain uses TRBV11-3 and TRBJ2-1; D not resolved. CDR3 sequence reads: CASSRDTYNEQFF. The CDR3 DNA reads as TGTGCCAGCAGCAGAGACACCTACAATGAGCAGTTCTTC.